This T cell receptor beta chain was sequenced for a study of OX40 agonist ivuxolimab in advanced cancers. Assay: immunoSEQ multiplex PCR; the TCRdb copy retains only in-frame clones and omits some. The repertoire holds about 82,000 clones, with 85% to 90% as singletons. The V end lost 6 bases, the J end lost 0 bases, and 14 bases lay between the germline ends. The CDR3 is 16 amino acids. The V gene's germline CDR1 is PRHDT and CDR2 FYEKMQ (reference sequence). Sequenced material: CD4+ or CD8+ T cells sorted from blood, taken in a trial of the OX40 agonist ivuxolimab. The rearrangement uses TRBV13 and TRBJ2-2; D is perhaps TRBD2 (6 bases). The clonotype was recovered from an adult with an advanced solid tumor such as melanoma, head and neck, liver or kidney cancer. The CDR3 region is CASRRRGTSNTGELFF. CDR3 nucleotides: TGTGCCAGCAGGCGACGGGGGACCTCGAACACCGGGGAGCTGTTTTTT.